This TCR beta chain came from a study of graft-versus-host responses after intestinal transplantation. Study outcomes and limitations: The authors found GvH clones in recipient marrow, some appearing first in ileum or blood.

This clone was seen only once. What it binds is not known. An end of the junction differs from the germline gene, which may be a read error. This CDR3 comprises 15 residues. The germline V gene encodes CDR1 LNHDA and CDR2 SQIVND (reference sequence). Assay: immunoSEQ multiplex PCR; the TCRdb copy retains only in-frame clones and omits some. The sample consists of around 120,000 clones, about 93% of them appearing once. V usage is TRBV19 and J usage is TRBJ2-7; D might be TRBD1 or TRBD2, each matching 5 bases. The clonotype comes from a human donor who received an intestinal transplant. The sequenced sample was unstimulated CD4+ T cells sorted from spleen or lymph node cells, obtained before intestinal transplant. The CDR3 nucleotides read TGTGCCAGTAGTGCCCGGGACGCCTTCTCCCACGAGCAGTACTTC. This codes for CASSARDAFSHEQYF. Combining the CDR3 with reference TRBV19 and TRBJ2-7 gives the whole variable domain DGGITQSPKYLFRKEGQNVTLSCEQNLNHDAMYWYRQDPGQGLRLIYYSQIVNDFQKGDIAEGYSVSREKKESFPLTVTSAQKNPTAFYLCASSARDAFSHEQYFGPGTRLTVT.